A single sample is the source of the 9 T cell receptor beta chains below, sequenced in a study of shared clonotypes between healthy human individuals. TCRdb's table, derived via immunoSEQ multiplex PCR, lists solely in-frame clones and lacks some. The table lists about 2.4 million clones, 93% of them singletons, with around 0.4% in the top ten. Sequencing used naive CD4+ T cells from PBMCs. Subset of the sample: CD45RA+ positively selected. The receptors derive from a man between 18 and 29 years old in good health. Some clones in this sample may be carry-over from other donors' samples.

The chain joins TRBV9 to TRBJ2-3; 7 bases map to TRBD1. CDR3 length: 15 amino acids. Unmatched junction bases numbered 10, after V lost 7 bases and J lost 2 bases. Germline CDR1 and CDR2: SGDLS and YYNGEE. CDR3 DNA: TGTGCCAGCGGTCCGGGACAGACTTACACAGATACGCAGTATTTT. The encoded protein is CASGPGQTYTDTQYF.

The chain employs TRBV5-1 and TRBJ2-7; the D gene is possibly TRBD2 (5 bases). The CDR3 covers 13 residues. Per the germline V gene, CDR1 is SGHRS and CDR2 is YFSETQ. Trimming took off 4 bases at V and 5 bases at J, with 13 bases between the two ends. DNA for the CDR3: TGCGCCAGCAGCCTTGAGGGCGAAGACGAGCAGTACTTC. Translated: CASSLEGEDEQYF.

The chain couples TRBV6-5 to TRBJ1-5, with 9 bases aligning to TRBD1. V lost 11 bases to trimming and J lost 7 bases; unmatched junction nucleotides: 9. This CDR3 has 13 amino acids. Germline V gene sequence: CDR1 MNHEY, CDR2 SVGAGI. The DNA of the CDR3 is TGTGCCGCTCTGGGGACAGGGAACCAGCCCCAGCATTTT. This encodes CAALGTGNQPQHF.

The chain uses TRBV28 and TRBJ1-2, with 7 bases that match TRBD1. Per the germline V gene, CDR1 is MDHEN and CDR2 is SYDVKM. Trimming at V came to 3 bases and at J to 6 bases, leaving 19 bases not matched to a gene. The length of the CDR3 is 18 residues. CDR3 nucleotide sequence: TGTGCCAGCAGTTTGGGTCTCTTCAGGGGGGGGCGCGGGGATGGCTACACCTTC. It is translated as CASSLGLFRGGRGDGYTF.

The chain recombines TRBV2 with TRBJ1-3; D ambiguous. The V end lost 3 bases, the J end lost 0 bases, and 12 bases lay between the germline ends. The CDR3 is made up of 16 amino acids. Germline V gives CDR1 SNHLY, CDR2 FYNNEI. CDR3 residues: CASSDWVRYSGNTIYF. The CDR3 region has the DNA TGTGCCAGCAGTGATTGGGTCAGGTACTCTGGAAACACCATATATTTT.

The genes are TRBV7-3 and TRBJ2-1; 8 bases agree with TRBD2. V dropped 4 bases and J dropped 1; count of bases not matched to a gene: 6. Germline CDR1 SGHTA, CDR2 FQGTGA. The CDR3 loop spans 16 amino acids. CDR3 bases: TGTGCCAGCAGCTCACGTAGCGGGAATTCCTACAATGAGCAGTTCTTC. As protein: CASSSRSGNSYNEQFF.

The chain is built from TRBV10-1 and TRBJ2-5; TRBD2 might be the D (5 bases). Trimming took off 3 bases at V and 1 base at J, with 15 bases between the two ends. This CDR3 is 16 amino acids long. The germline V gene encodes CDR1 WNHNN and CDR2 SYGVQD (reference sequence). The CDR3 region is CASSDGFNGVQETQYF. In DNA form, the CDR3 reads TGCGCCAGCAGTGACGGTTTCAACGGGGTCCAAGAGACCCAGTACTTC.

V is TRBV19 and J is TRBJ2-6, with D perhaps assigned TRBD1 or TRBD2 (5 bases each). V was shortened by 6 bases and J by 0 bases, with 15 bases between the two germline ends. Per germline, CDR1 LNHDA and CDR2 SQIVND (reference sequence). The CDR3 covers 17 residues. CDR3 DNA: TGTGCCAGTAGGCCCGAGGGACGTAGCTCTGGGGCCAACGTCCTGACTTTC. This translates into CASRPEGRSSGANVLTF.

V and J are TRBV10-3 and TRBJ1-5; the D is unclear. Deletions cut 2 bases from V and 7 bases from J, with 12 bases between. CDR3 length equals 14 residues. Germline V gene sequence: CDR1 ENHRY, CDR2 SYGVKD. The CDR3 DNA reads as TGTGCCATCAGTGAGCCCCCCCCGGGACAGCCCCAGCATTTT. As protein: CAISEPPPGQPQHF.